These 19 T cell receptor beta chains were sequenced from one sample in a study of identical twins. TCRdb re-derived calls from the 5' RACE reads in MiXCR, one entry per CDR3 protein. The table shows some 1,700,000 distinct CDR3 sequences, with about 32% occurring only once. The sequenced sample was cord blood. These receptors came from a newborn girl in good health.

This chain's CDR3 is CASSTGQGATGELFF. The CDR3 DNA is TGTGCCAGCAGTACAGGACAGGGGGCGACCGGGGAGCTGTTTTTT. The rearrangement joins TRBV12-3 or TRBV12-4 to TRBJ2-2; TRBD1 matches at 11 bases. V lost 5 bases to trimming and J lost 5 bases; unmatched junction nucleotides: 4. This CDR3 has 15 residues.

V is TRBV6-5 and J is TRBJ2-2; D not certain. The germline V and J ends were trimmed by 5 bases and 0 bases, with 10 bases remaining between them. Germline assignment: CDR1 MNHEY and CDR2 SVGAGI. The length of the CDR3 is 15 residues. CDR3 in amino acids: CASSTGRANTGELFF. The CDR3 DNA reads as TGTGCCAGCAGTACGGGTAGAGCGAACACCGGGGAGCTGTTTTTT.

The rearrangement links TRBV10-3 to TRBJ2-5; 12 nucleotides match TRBD2. The CDR3 is made up of 16 amino acids. The germline V gene encodes CDR1 ENHRY and CDR2 SYGVKD. The ends lost 4 bases at V and 3 bases at J; junction bases unmatched: 6. The CDR3 DNA reads TGTGCCATCAGTGGGCTAGCGGGGGGGAAGAAAGAGACCCAGTACTTC. Translated, it gives CAISGLAGGKKETQYF.

V gene TRBV7-8 combines with J gene TRBJ2-3; perhaps TRBD2 as D (6 bases). Germline V CDR1 and CDR2: SGHVS, FQNEAQ. This CDR3 has 15 amino acids. Trimming shortened V by 1 base and J by 5 bases, and 13 bases separated the two germline ends. This CDR3 reads CASSLEAVGGDTQYF. The CDR3 nucleotides are TGTGCCAGCAGCTTAGAGGCGGTGGGGGGAGATACGCAGTATTTT.

This clonotype occurred a few times. The rearrangement links TRBV20-1 to TRBJ2-5, with no clear D. This CDR3 comprises 12 residues. The germline gives CDR1 DFQATT, CDR2 SNEGSKA (reference sequence). The V end lost 3 bases, the J end lost 5 bases, and 10 bases lay between the germline ends. The CDR3 DNA reads TGCAGTGCTAGTTTACCTGGGGAGACCCAGTACTTC. This gives the protein CSASLPGETQYF.

The chain joins TRBV7-2 to TRBJ2-1; D might be TRBD1 or TRBD2, each matching 6 bases. The CDR3 runs 15 residues. Trimming cost V 1 base and J 13 bases, with 20 bases left between them. The V gene's germline CDR1 is SGHTA and CDR2 FQGNSA. CDR3 DNA sequence: TGTGCCAGCAGCTTAGTGGACAGCGGACGGGAGACCCAGTTCTTC. As protein: CASSLVDSGRETQFF.

The sample holds a few counts of this clonotype. The V gene is TRBV14, the J gene TRBJ1-1; D may be TRBD1 (5 bases). This CDR3 comprises 16 residues. CDR1 and CDR2 from the germline V gene are SGHDN and FVKESK. The V and J ends lost 1 base and 9 bases respectively, with 21 bases between them. The CDR3 loop is CASSQAFGTQARKAFF. CDR3 nucleotides: TGTGCCAGCAGCCAAGCTTTTGGGACCCAAGCTAGGAAAGCTTTCTTT.

The rearrangement joins TRBV11-1 to TRBJ2-1, with 7 bases aligning to TRBD1. The V segment lost 5 bases and the J segment 8 bases; nucleotides outside the gene matches: 15. The CDR3 runs to 16 residues. Germline assignment: CDR1 SGHAT and CDR2 FQDESV (reference sequence). CDR3 bases: TGTGCCAGCAGCCCTAAAAACCCAGTAGGGGGCTATGAGCAGTTCTTC. Protein: CASSPKNPVGGYEQFF.

The V gene is TRBV29-1, the J gene TRBJ2-5; TRBD1 matches 9 bases. Trimming cost V 4 bases and J 3 bases; bases outside gene matches: 6. Germline V gives CDR1 SQVTM, CDR2 ANQGSEA. This CDR3 comprises 14 residues. DNA for the CDR3: TGCAGCGTTGCCCGGACAGGGGTGGAAGAGACCCAGTACTTC. Amino acid sequence: CSVARTGVEETQYF.

This chain uses TRBV29-1 with TRBJ2-1, with D possibly matching TRBD1 (6 bases). The DNA end is a closer match to TRBJ2-7, so the J assignment may be wrong. This CDR3 has 14 amino acids. Germline V gives CDR1 SQVTM, CDR2 ANQGSEA. For the CDR3, the DNA is TGCAGCGTTCATCTCGGGACATCCTACAATGAGCAGTACTTC. Its translation: CSVHLGTSYNEQYF.

This clonotype showed up many times. This chain links TRBV10-3 with TRBJ2-1; TRBD2 agrees at 13 bases. The V and J ends lost 2 bases and 6 bases, in that order; junction bases with no gene match: 16. Germline V gene sequence: CDR1 ENHRY, CDR2 SYGVKD. The CDR3 totals 20 residues. CDR3 nucleotide sequence: TGTGCCATCAGTGAGAGGTACTTAAAAGGGACTAGCGGGGCCCGCAATGAGCAGTTCTTC. Translation: CAISERYLKGTSGARNEQFF.

There are a few counts of this clonotype. The chain links TRBV10-3 to TRBJ2-5; 7 nucleotides align to TRBD1. V gave up 8 bases and J gave up 12 bases; unmatched junction bases: 12. The CDR3 covers 12 residues. The germline V gene encodes CDR1 ENHRY and CDR2 SYGVKD. CDR3 DNA sequence: TGTGCCATCGCAGGAGAGACAGGGAAGGAGTACTTC. Encoded protein: CAIAGETGKEYF.

This clonotype was recorded a few times. This sequence joins TRBV21-1 and TRBJ2-1; TRBD1 reflects the table's D call only, with no check against the DNA. TRBV21-1 constitutes a pseudogene. The CDR3 totals 15 residues. The CDR3 DNA follows: TGTGCCAGCAGCAAAGGGGCTGCCCGGTACAATGAGCAGTTCTTC. Amino acid sequence: CASSKGAARYNEQFF.

The DNA for the CDR3 is TGTGCCAGCAGCCGAGTCTTACATCGTACCGGGGAGCTGTTTTTT. It specifies CASSRVLHRTGELFF. V usage is TRBV14 and J usage is TRBJ2-2; D unclear. V was pared by 4 bases and J by 5 bases, with 14 bases between. The CDR3 is 15 amino acids. Germline V lookup: CDR1 SGHDN, CDR2 FVKESK.

The V gene is TRBV6-1, the J gene TRBJ1-5; D is undetermined. With 2 bases removed from V and 6 bases from J, the gap between germline ends came to 8 bases. This CDR3 is built from 13 residues. Germline loops: CDR1 MNHNS, CDR2 SASEGT. The CDR3 DNA reads TGTGCCAGCAGTGAAAGGGAGCGTCAGCCCCAGCATTTT. This codes for CASSERERQPQHF.

This clonotype was counted between two and nine times. This sequence joins TRBV4-1 and TRBJ2-1; D may correspond to TRBD1 or TRBD2 (5 bases each). The CDR3 is made up of 13 amino acids. Trimming cost V 1 base and J 12 bases, with 13 bases left between them. From germline, CDR1 is MGHRA and CDR2 YSYEKL. CDR3 protein: CASSQVVWDPQFF. The CDR3 DNA reads TGCGCCAGCAGCCAAGTGGTTTGGGACCCGCAGTTCTTC.

This clonotype was observed a handful of times. This chain joins TRBV7-9 and TRBJ2-7; D is ambiguous. Trimming cost V 5 bases and J 6 bases, with 17 bases left between them. The CDR3 is 14 residues long. The germline CDR1 and CDR2 sequences are SEHNR and FQNEAQ (reference sequence). This chain's CDR3 is CASSTAPPWSEQYF. The CDR3 bases are TGTGCCAGCAGCACCGCGCCCCCATGGTCCGAGCAGTACTTC.

This clonotype appeared a few times. This chain connects TRBV5-1 to TRBJ2-7; the match to TRBD1 covers 8 bases. The CDR3 runs to 14 residues. Germline CDR1 and CDR2: SGHRS and YFSETQ. The V and J ends lost 0 bases and 7 bases, in that order; junction bases with no gene match: 6. The CDR3 coding sequence is TGCGCCAGCAGCTTGGATGCAGGGGGCAATGAGCAGTACTTC. This translates into CASSLDAGGNEQYF.

The chain is built from TRBV6-2 or TRBV6-3 and TRBJ2-1; 8 bases are shared with TRBD2. Germline loops: CDR1 MNHEY, CDR2 SVGEGT. V shed 7 bases, J shed 1 base, and the junction held 12 bases outside the gene matches. CDR3 length equals 17 residues. This chain's CDR3 is CASTYIAGLASYNEQFF. The CDR3 nucleotides are TGTGCCAGCACCTATATTGCCGGACTAGCTTCCTACAATGAGCAGTTCTTC.